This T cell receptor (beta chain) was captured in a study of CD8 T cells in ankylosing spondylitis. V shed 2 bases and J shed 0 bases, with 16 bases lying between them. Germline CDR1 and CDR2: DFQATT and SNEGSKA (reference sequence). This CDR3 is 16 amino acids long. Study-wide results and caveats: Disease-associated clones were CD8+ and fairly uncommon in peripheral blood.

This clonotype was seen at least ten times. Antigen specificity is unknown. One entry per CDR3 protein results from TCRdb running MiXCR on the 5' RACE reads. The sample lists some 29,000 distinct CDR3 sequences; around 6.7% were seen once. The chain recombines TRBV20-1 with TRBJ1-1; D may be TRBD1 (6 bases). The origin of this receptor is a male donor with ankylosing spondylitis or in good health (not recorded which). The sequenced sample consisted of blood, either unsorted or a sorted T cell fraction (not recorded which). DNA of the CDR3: TGCAGTGCTAGACCGTCTACCGGGACATTGAACACTGAAGCTTTCTTT. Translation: CSARPSTGTLNTEAFF.